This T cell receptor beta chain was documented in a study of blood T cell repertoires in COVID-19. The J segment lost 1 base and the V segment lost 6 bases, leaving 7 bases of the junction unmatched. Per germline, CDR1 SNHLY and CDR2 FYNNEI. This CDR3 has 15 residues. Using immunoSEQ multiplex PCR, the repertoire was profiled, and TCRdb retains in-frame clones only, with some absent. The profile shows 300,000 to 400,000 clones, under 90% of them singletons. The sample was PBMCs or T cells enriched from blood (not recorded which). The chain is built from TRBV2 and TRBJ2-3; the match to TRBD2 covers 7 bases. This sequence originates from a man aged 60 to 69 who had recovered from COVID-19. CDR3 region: CASSPGEGGTDTQYF. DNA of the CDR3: TGTGCCAGCAGCCCGGGGGAGGGTGGCACAGATACGCAGTATTTT. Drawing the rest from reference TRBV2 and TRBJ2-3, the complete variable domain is EPEVTQTPSHQVTQMGQEVILRCVPISNHLYFYWYRQILGQKVEFLVSFYNNEISEKSEIFDDQFSVERPDGSNFTLKIRSTKLEDSAMYFCASSPGEGGTDTQYFGPGTRLTVL.